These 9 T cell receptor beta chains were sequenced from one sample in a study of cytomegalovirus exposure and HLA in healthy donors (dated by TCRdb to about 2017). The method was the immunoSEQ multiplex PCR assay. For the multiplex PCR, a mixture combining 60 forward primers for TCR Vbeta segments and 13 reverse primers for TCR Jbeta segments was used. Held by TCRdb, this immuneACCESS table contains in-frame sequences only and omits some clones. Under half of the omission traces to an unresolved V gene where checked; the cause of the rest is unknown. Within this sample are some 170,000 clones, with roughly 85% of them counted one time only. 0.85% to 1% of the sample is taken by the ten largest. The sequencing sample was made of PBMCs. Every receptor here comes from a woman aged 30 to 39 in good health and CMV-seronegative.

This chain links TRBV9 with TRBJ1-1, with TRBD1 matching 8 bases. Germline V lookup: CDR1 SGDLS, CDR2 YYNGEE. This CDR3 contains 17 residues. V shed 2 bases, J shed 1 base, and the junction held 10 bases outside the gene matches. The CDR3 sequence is CASSVQGAGSQNTEAFF. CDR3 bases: TGTGCCAGCAGCGTTCAGGGGGCCGGTTCTCAGAACACTGAAGCTTTCTTT.

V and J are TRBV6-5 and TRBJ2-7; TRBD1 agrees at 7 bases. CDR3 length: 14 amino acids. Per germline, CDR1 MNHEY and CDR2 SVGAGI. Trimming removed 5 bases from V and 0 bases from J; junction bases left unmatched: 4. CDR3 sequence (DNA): TGTGCCAGCAGTACTGGGACAGCCTCCTACGAGCAGTACTTC. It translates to CASSTGTASYEQYF.

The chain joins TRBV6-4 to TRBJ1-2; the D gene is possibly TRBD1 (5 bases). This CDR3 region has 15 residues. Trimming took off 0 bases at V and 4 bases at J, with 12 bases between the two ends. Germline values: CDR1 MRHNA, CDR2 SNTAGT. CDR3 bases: TGTGCCAGCAGTGACTCCGCAGGGATAGGCTATGGCTACACCTTC. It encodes CASSDSAGIGYGYTF.

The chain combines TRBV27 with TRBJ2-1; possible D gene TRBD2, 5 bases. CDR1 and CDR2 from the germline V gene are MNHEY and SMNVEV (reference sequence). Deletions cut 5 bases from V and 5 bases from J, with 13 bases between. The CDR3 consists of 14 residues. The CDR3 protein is CASSEDFGDNEQFF. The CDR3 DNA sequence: TGTGCCAGCAGTGAGGACTTCGGGGACAATGAGCAGTTCTTC.

CDR3 sequence: CASRVAVNTEAFF. CDR3 nucleotides: TGCGCCAGCAGGGTCGCGGTGAACACTGAAGCTTTCTTT. The gene calls are TRBV5-1 and TRBJ1-1; D is undetermined. In germline, CDR1 is SGHRS, CDR2 YFSETQ. The CDR3 length is 13 residues. Deletions cut 5 bases from V and 0 bases from J, with 8 bases between.

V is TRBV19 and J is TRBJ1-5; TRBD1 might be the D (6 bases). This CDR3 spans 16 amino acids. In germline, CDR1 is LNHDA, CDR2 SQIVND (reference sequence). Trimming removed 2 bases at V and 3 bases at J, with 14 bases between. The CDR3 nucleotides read TGTGCCAGTAGTATATGGGCGAGGGGGAACAATCAGCCCCAGCATTTT. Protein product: CASSIWARGNNQPQHF.

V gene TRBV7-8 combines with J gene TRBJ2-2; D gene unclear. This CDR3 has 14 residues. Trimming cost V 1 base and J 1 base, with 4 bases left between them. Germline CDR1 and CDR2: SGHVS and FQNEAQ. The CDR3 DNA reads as TGTGCCAGCAGCTTAGTCAAGAACACCGGGGAGCTGTTTTTT. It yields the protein CASSLVKNTGELFF.

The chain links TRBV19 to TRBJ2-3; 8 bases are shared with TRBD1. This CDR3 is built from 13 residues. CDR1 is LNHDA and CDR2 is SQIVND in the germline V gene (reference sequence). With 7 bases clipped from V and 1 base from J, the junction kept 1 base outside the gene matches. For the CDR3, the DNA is TGTGCCAGTACGGGACAGGGCACAGATACGCAGTATTTT. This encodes CASTGQGTDTQYF.

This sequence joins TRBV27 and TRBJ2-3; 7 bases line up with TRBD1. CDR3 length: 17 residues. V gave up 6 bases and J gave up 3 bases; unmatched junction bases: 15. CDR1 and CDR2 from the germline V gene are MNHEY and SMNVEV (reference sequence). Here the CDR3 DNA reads TGTGCCAGCAGGACCCTACGGGGCAGGGGGAAGACAGATACGCAGTATTTT. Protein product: CASRTLRGRGKTDTQYF.